The clone carrying this T cell receptor beta chain was observed a few times. As yet, its antigen is unknown. This entry belongs to a study of Graves' ophthalmopathy and Graves' hyperthyroidism. Amplification targeted the TCR beta CDR3 regions, with RNA transcripts as the source material. HTBI primers served in a first-round RT-PCR, which a second-round multiplex PCR followed. MiXCR was run by TCRdb on the multiplex PCR reads, yielding one entry per CDR3 protein. This sample has about 620,000 distinct CDR3 sequences, with approximately 22% found just once. Findings of the study overall: Among expanded thyroid clonotypes above 0.001 frequency, most also occurred in blood.

The sequenced sample was peripheral blood. This sequence was found in a woman aged 18 to 35 with stable Graves' hyperthyroidism. Some clones in this sample may be carry-over from other donors' samples.

Here the CDR3 reads CASSEGWVALYSYEQYF. The DNA for the CDR3 is TGTGCCAGCAGTGAAGGGTGGGTAGCCCTCTACTCCTACGAGCAGTACTTC. The chain carries TRBV6-1 and TRBJ2-7, with unresolved D. From germline, CDR1 is MNHNS and CDR2 SASEGT. CDR3 length: 17 residues. V lost 1 base to trimming and J lost 0 bases, with 16 bases between them.